This T cell receptor (beta chain) originates from a study of vaccination and CD4 T cells after COVID-19 (dated by TCRdb to the early 2020s). In the study overall: Convalescent patients had a positive SARS-CoV-2 result on nasal swab PCR, and of these patients, some 10 had mild disease and one had severe disease. Control cultures used a CEFX viral epitope pool as positive control, an HIV-1 Nef peptide pool as negative control, or no peptide. Post-COVID blood samples from convalescent patients were collected a median of roughly 100 days after diagnosis, with a range of 35 to 161 days. The time from the second vaccine dose to post-vaccine blood sampling had a median of around 72 days and ranged from roughly 13 to 241 days. The convalescent cohort comprised six males and four females, including two Hispanic individuals, seven Caucasians, two Asians and one multiracial person. Overlapping spike peptide pools from SARS-CoV-2 and from the common cold coronaviruses HCoV-NL63, HCoV-OC43 and HCoV-229E were used as culture stimuli. Participants got two doses of the Pfizer-BioNTech BNT162b2 vaccine (n=8) or two doses of the Moderna mRNA-1273 vaccine (n=2). In ten to eleven COVID-19 convalescent patients and several infection-naive healthy vaccine recipients, the spike-specific CD4+ TCR repertoire before mRNA vaccination was compared with the repertoire after mRNA vaccination.

The study at large found these results: Nearly all vaccine-specific clones in convalescent patients (304 of 307) were mono-reactive for SARS-CoV-2 spike rather than cross-reactive with common cold coronaviruses. Among the post-vaccine SARS-CoV-2-reactive clones in convalescent patients, a median approximately 90% showed up only after vaccination, which suggests vaccine-specific priming. The median number of SARS-CoV-2-reactive clonotypes rose from 20 to 25 after infection to approximately 41 after vaccination, but the change was not significant. The study included relatively few convalescent patients and did not analyze early timepoints after natural infection.

From the cysteine up to the phenylalanine, the CDR3 has a length of 14 residues. Only CDR3 DNA remains: 42 bases, in frame from the first base. The germline V gene (reference sequence) gives CDR1 as LNHDA and CDR2 as SQIVND. V and J lose 8 bases and 0 bases, and a span of 8 bases separates them. The sample's treatment or condition label, decoded: approximately nine-day PBMC culture with coronavirus spike peptide pools or control peptides (ViraFEST assay). The ViraFEST assay, used in the study, expanded antigen-specific T cells with peptide pools and then identified the expanded clonotypes through TCR sequencing. The convalescent patients' positive SARS-CoV-2 PCR tests fell between March and December 2020, which was before the Alpha, Beta and Delta variants emerged in the United States. Each well held some 2 million PBMCs cultured with approximately 9.2 ug/ml peptide pools in IMDM containing around 5% human AB serum and roughly 10 IU/ml IL-2. Half of the culture medium was replaced with fresh IL-2-containing medium on days 3 and 7. Once the cells had been in culture for over 9 days, the EasySep CD4+ T cell isolation kit was used to isolate CD4+ T cells by negative selection. Ficoll-Paque Plus gradient centrifugation was used to isolate PBMCs from whole blood, and the isolated PBMCs were then either used fresh or cryopreserved at -140C. In general, triplicate wells were set up for every culture condition.

As concerns this clonotype: The antigen it binds to is not known. Base qualities are not recorded, but no much larger clone differs from it by a single base.

The library was obtained by PCR. At the Johns Hopkins FTIC core, DNA from the cultured CD4+ T cells underwent TCR sequencing with the Oncomine TCR Beta short-read assay. The QIAamp micro DNA kit was used to extract genomic DNA from the cultured CD4+ T cells. Oncomine TCR Beta libraries from cultured CD4+ T cells were pooled using unique dual indexes and sequenced on an Illumina iSeq 100. Processing in the source paper ran as follows. Non-productive sequences were filtered out, and CDR3s that did not start with C, did not end with F or W, or were shorter than 7 amino acids were discarded. The MANAFEST web application identified antigen-specific clonotypes by comparing peptide-stimulated wells against reference wells and other culture wells. An FDR below 0.05, an odds ratio above 5, and a productive frequency above 0.1% in at least two of three replicate wells were required for clones to be considered positive. Clonotypes that were significantly expanded in both SARS-CoV-2 spike wells and at least one common cold coronavirus spike condition were defined as cross-reactive. Similarity between CDR3 sequences was evaluated in R version 3.6.1 using Levenshtein distances (stringdist) and unrooted phylogenetic trees (ape). Using fastp at Q25 and MiXCR, TCRdb reprocessed the public reads and kept productive beta chains. All rows with the same CDR3 protein become a single entry with the most common DNA and genes. The V and J calls and clone size come from TCRdb's table, not from the authors' own analysis. A total of around 20,000 distinct CDR3 sequences appear in this sample, approximately 33% of them only once. The ten biggest clones cover about 15% of the sample.

Input material: cultured CD4+ T cells from blood. This TCR came from a human donor with COVID-19. The V and J genes are TRBV19 and TRBJ2-6, with the D gene not clear enough to name. The CDR3 is CASGKYSGANVLTF. The bases read TGTGCCAGTGGAAAGTACTCTGGGGCCAACGTCCTGACTTTC. When the CDR3 is completed using the reference TRBV19 and TRBJ2-6 genes on either side, the full variable domain is DGGITQSPKYLFRKEGQNVTLSCEQNLNHDAMYWYRQDPGQGLRLIYYSQIVNDFQKGDIAEGYSVSREKKESFPLTVTSAQKNPTAFYLCASGKYSGANVLTFGAGSRLTVL.